The 25 T cell receptor beta chains below come from one sample, sequenced in a study. TCRdb independently ran MiXCR on the 5' RACE reads; one entry per CDR3 protein. The sample lists roughly 45,000 distinct CDR3 sequences, 30% occurring once. Sequencing used tumor-infiltrating memory CD4+ T cells sorted from the breast tumor. Subset reported: memory CD4+ T cells, CD4+CD45RO+CD25-. The source is a female donor with breast cancer.

This chain links TRBV7-3 with TRBJ2-2; weak D call: TRBD2 (5 bases). V was shortened by 1 base and J by 7 bases, with 16 bases between the two germline ends. The CDR3 consists of 16 residues. Per the germline V gene, CDR1 is SGHTA and CDR2 is FQGTGA. The DNA of the CDR3 is TGTGCCAGCAGCTTAAATCCGCCTAGCTCCAGCGGGGAGCTGTTTTTT. As protein: CASSLNPPSSSGELFF.

V and J are TRBV10-1 and TRBJ2-2, with 8 bases aligning to TRBD2. The V segment lost 1 base and the J segment 6 bases; nucleotides outside the gene matches: 4. The length of the CDR3 is 15 residues. Germline loops: CDR1 WNHNN, CDR2 SYGVQD (reference sequence). CDR3 sequence reads: CASSEWSGGSGELFF. The CDR3 DNA reads TGCGCCAGCAGTGAGTGGTCGGGAGGGTCCGGGGAGCTGTTTTTT.

CDR3 DNA: TGTGCCAGCAGTCCCAACACAGATACGCAGTATTTT. Translating gives CASSPNTDTQYF. This rearrangement joins TRBV27 to TRBJ2-3; D not certain. In germline, CDR1 is MNHEY, CDR2 SMNVEV (reference sequence). The CDR3 extends over 12 amino acids. Deletions cut 5 bases from V and 2 bases from J, with 5 bases between.

This clonotype was found a few times. The chain uses TRBV7-3 and TRBJ1-5; D not resolved. This CDR3 is 18 amino acids long. V lost 2 bases, J lost 1 base, and 18 bases lay in between. CDR1 SGHTA and CDR2 FQGTGA come from the germline V gene. The CDR3 loop reads CASSLLGMFGESNQPQHF. CDR3 in DNA: TGTGCCAGCAGCTTACTGGGCATGTTCGGAGAGAGCAATCAGCCCCAGCATTTT.

The gene calls are TRBV12-3 or TRBV12-4 and TRBJ1-1, with D perhaps matching TRBD1 (6 bases). The CDR3 runs to 14 residues. V lost 6 bases and J lost 3, with 14 bases in between. The CDR3 DNA sequence: TGTGCCAGCAGCCTAGGGGGGGGAGACACTGAAGCTTTCTTT. This translates into CASSLGGGDTEAFF.

This clonotype was recorded a few times. The chain employs TRBV7-3 and TRBJ2-1; weak D call: TRBD2 (5 bases). The CDR3 has 16 residues. Per germline, CDR1 SGHTA and CDR2 FQGTGA. The V and J ends lost 5 bases and 5 bases respectively, with 19 bases between them. Here the CDR3 reads CASSVAGVGPNNEQFF. CDR3 nucleotides: TGTGCCAGCAGCGTCGCCGGGGTTGGCCCGAACAATGAGCAGTTCTTC.

To note about this clonotype: A much bigger clone sits one base away, suggesting this may be a read error. The chain has TRBV5-1 and TRBJ1-1; D uncertain. Germline CDR1 is SGHRS and CDR2 is YFSETQ. This CDR3 has 15 amino acids. V shed 0 bases and J shed 2 bases, with 11 bases lying between them. CDR3 loop: CASSLELGLNTEAFF. CDR3 coding DNA: TGCGCCAGCAGCTTGGAACTAGGTCTTAACACTGAAGCTTTCTTT.

A note on this clonotype: Germline and junction disagree at one end, which may indicate a read error. This rearrangement joins TRBV20-1 to TRBJ2-1; maybe TRBD2 (6 bases). The CDR3 totals 22 residues. Germline V gene data show CDR1 as DFQATT and CDR2 as SNEGSKA (reference sequence). CDR3 nucleotide sequence: TGCAGTGCTAGACGTAGTTTAAGCCGGGACTCTGGGCCACTCTACGTCTACAGTGAGCAGTTCTTC. This translates into CSARRSLSRDSGPLYVYSEQFF.

This sequence joins TRBV11-2 and TRBJ2-5; D is ambiguous. Per the germline V gene, CDR1 is SGHAT and CDR2 is FQNNGV. The CDR3 length is 14 residues. V was clipped by 4 bases and J by 0 bases, with 9 bases between them. CDR3 residues: CASSSPSYQETQYF. For the CDR3, the DNA is TGTGCCAGCAGCTCCCCCTCCTACCAAGAGACCCAGTACTTC.

This clonotype was detected many times. This chain links TRBV7-6 with TRBJ2-1; 8 bases line up with TRBD2. Germline V gene lookup returns CDR1 SGHVS and CDR2 FNYEAQ. The J segment lost 9 bases and the V segment lost 3 bases, leaving 7 bases of the junction unmatched. This CDR3 is built from 14 residues. In DNA form, the CDR3 reads TGTGCCAGCAGCTTCGGGACTAGAGCCGGTGAGCAGTTCTTC. Amino acids: CASSFGTRAGEQFF. Variable domain in full (rest from reference TRBV7-6 and TRBJ2-1): GAGVSQSPRYKVTKRGQDVALRCDPISGHVSLYWYRQALGQGPEFLTYFNYEAQQDKSGLPNDRFSAERPEGSISTLTIQRTEQRDSAMYRCASSFGTRAGEQFFGPGTRLTVL.

This clonotype was counted between two and nine times. The chain employs TRBV6-6 and TRBJ1-2; perhaps TRBD1 as D (6 bases). The CDR3 covers 12 residues. CDR1 is MNHNY, CDR2 SVGAGI, per germline (reference sequence). V was shortened by 8 bases and J by 3 bases, with 10 bases between the two germline ends. The CDR3 DNA is TGTGCCAGCGGGAGGACAGACTATGGCTACACCTTC. Its protein product is CASGRTDYGYTF.

Here the CDR3 DNA reads TGTGCCATCAGGGACTTCACTAGCGGGAAGGGGACAGATACGCAGTATTTT. As protein: CAIRDFTSGKGTDTQYF. This chain connects TRBV10-3 to TRBJ2-3, with 10 bases matching TRBD2. CDR3 length equals 17 residues. Trimming took 6 bases from V and 3 from J; bases not matched to a gene: 12. CDR1 ENHRY and CDR2 SYGVKD come from the germline V gene.

The chain's CDR3 is CASSLRREGELFF. The DNA for the CDR3 is TGTGCCAGCAGCTTAAGGCGGGAAGGGGAGCTGTTTTTT. V and J are TRBV7-2 and TRBJ2-2; possibly TRBD2 for D (6 bases). V was pared by 2 bases and J by 8 bases, with 9 bases between. This CDR3 contains 13 residues. Per the germline V gene, CDR1 is SGHTA and CDR2 is FQGNSA. The full variable domain, completed using reference TRBV7-2 and TRBJ2-2, is GAGVSQSPSNKVTEKGKDVELRCDPISGHTALYWYRQSLGQGLEFLIYFQGNSAPDKSGLPSDRFSAERTGGSVSTLTIQRTQQEDSAVYLCASSLRREGELFFGEGSRLTVL.

In this sample, this clonotype turned up a few times. The chain is built from TRBV27 and TRBJ2-2; 7 bases fit TRBD1. With V trimmed by 4 bases and J by 6 bases, 8 bases remained unmatched. Germline-derived CDR1 and CDR2 are MNHEY and SMNVEV (reference sequence). This CDR3 region has 15 residues. The CDR3 spells CASSSHLTGAGELFF. CDR3 coding DNA: TGTGCCAGCAGTTCCCATCTAACAGGGGCCGGGGAGCTGTTTTTT.

This clonotype was observed many times. The rearrangement joins TRBV13 to TRBJ2-1; D is uncertain. This CDR3 has 13 residues. V was cut by 2 bases and J by 2 bases, with 4 bases left in between. CDR1 is PRHDT, CDR2 FYEKMQ, per germline (reference sequence). CDR3 sequence reads: CASSLKTYNEQFF. The CDR3 bases are TGTGCCAGCAGCTTAAAAACCTACAATGAGCAGTTCTTC.

The chain uses TRBV27 and TRBJ2-1, with no clear D. This CDR3 contains 13 residues. The germline gives CDR1 MNHEY, CDR2 SMNVEV (reference sequence). Trimming took off 4 bases at V and 3 bases at J, with 7 bases between the two ends. Written as DNA, the CDR3 is TGTGCCAGCAGTTCCCTGGACTACAATGAGCAGTTCTTC. This sequence encodes CASSSLDYNEQFF.

This clonotype was picked up a small number of times. The gene calls are TRBV5-1 and TRBJ2-4, with 7 nucleotides matching TRBD1. This CDR3 region has 17 residues. Germline CDR1 is SGHRS and CDR2 is YFSETQ. J was trimmed by 0 bases and V by 2 bases; bases with no gene match: 8. The CDR3 DNA follows: TGCGCCAGCAGCTTTGGTTGGGACAGCCTAGCCAAAAACATTCAGTACTTC. The encoded protein is CASSFGWDSLAKNIQYF.

The V and J genes are TRBV10-1 and TRBJ1-4, with 7 bases fitting TRBD1. CDR3 length: 13 amino acids. Germline V CDR1 and CDR2: WNHNN, SYGVQD (reference sequence). Trimming took 5 bases from V and 8 from J; bases not matched to a gene: 5. CDR3 nucleotides: TGCGCCAGCAGTACAGGGGACAACGAAAAACTGTTTTTT. It is translated as CASSTGDNEKLFF.

This clonotype showed up many times. The CDR3 is CSARDLAGGYNEQFF. For the CDR3, the DNA is TGCAGTGCTAGAGATCTAGCGGGAGGGTACAATGAGCAGTTCTTC. This sequence joins TRBV20-1 and TRBJ2-1; 12 bases are shared with TRBD2. The CDR3 runs 15 residues. The germline CDR1 and CDR2 sequences are DFQATT and SNEGSKA (reference sequence). Trimming took 0 bases from V and 4 from J; bases not matched to a gene: 1.

This clonotype was found a few times. The CDR3 spells CSAGGMGTAWGGEQFF. CDR3 coding DNA: TGCAGCGCCGGGGGGATGGGGACAGCGTGGGGAGGTGAGCAGTTCTTC. The chain is built from TRBV29-1 and TRBJ2-1; D might be TRBD1 or TRBD2, each matching 7 bases. CDR1 and CDR2 (germline): SQVTM, ANQGSEA. Trimming removed 7 bases from V and 9 bases from J, with 28 bases in between. The CDR3 is made up of 16 amino acids.

This clonotype showed up many times. The chain joins TRBV4-2 to TRBJ1-1; TRBD1 aligns across 7 bases. Germline V gene lookup returns CDR1 LGHNA and CDR2 YNFKEQ. With V trimmed by 3 bases and J by 1 base, 2 bases remained unmatched. The CDR3 length is 14 residues. The CDR3 reads CASSQGQTNTEAFF. The CDR3 bases are TGTGCCAGCAGCCAGGGACAGACGAACACTGAAGCTTTCTTT.

The CDR3 sequence is CASSSADPNTQYF. The DNA for the CDR3 is TGTGCCAGCAGCTCGGCTGACCCTAATACGCAGTATTTT. The V call is TRBV7-9, the J call TRBJ2-3, with unresolved D. The length of the CDR3 is 13 residues. From germline, CDR1 is SEHNR and CDR2 FQNEAQ (reference sequence). Trimming removed 4 bases at V and 7 bases at J, with 12 bases between.

This clonotype has more than one count but fewer than ten. The chain has TRBV5-5 and TRBJ1-1; a weak D match, TRBD1 (6 bases). CDR1 SGHKS and CDR2 YYEKEE come from the germline V gene (reference sequence). CDR3 length equals 15 residues. Deletions cut 4 bases from V and 7 bases from J, with 20 bases between. CDR3: CASSGETGVVDEAFF. For the CDR3, the DNA is TGTGCCAGCAGCGGAGAGACAGGCGTCGTGGATGAAGCTTTCTTT.

The table lists this clonotype with a few counts. The chain couples TRBV12-3 or TRBV12-4 to TRBJ1-2; weak D call: TRBD1 (6 bases). CDR3 length: 14 amino acids. Between the trimmed V and J ends, which lost 9 bases and 4 bases, there was a span of 18 bases. CDR3 region: CASNPGANSYGYTF. Written as DNA, the CDR3 is TGTGCCAGTAATCCAGGGGCAAACTCCTATGGCTACACCTTC.

CDR3 residues: CASSQTRKTSYNEQFF. The DNA of the CDR3 is TGCGCCAGCAGCCAAACCCGGAAGACCTCCTACAATGAGCAGTTCTTC. This chain links TRBV4-1 with TRBJ2-1; D remains ambiguous. The CDR3 sequence is 16 residues long. The germline V and J ends were trimmed by 2 bases and 0 bases, with 11 bases remaining between them. CDR1 is MGHRA, CDR2 YSYEKL, per germline.